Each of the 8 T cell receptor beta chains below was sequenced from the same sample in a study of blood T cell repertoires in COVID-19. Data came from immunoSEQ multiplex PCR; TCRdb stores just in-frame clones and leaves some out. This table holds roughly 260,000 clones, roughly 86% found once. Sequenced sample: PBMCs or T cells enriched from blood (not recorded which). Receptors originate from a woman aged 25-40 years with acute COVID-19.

CDR3 region: CASSEGMTNEKLFF. As DNA, the CDR3 is TGTGCCAGCAGCGAGGGGATGACTAATGAAAAACTGTTTTTT. This chain joins TRBV9 and TRBJ1-4, with D maybe TRBD1 (5 bases). The ends were cut back, 3 bases at V and 2 bases at J, with 8 bases in the middle. The germline V gene has CDR1 SGDLS and CDR2 YYNGEE. CDR3 length equals 14 residues.

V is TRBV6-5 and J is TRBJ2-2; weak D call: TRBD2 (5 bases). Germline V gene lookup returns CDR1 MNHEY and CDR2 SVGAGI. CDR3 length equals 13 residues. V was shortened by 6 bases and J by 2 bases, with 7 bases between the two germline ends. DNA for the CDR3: TGTGCCAGCAGCTGGACTAACACCGGGGAGCTGTTTTTT. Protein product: CASSWTNTGELFF.

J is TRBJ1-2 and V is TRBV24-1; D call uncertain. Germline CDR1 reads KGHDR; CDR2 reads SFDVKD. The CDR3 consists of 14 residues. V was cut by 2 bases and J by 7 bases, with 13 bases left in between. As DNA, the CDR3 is TGTGCCACCAGTGATTCGGCGCGGGCTACTGGCTACACCTTC. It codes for CATSDSARATGYTF.

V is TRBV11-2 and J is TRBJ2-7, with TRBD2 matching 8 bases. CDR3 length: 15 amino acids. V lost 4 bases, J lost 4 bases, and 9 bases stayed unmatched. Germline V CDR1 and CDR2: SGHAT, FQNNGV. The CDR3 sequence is CASSSSGGKVYEQYF. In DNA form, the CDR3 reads TGTGCCAGCAGCTCGAGCGGGGGCAAGGTTTACGAGCAGTACTTC.

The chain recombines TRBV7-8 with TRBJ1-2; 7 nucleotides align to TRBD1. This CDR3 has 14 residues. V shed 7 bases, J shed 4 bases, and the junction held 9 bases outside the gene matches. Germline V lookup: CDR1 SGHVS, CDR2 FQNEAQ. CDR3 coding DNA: TGTGCCAGCAAGTCAGGAGGGACAGCCTATGGCTACACCTTC. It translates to CASKSGGTAYGYTF.

In DNA, the CDR3 is TGTGCCAGCAGTATGACCCGACTGGACACTGAAGCTTTCTTT. Translation: CASSMTRLDTEAFF. The rearrangement joins TRBV7-9 to TRBJ1-1; unclear D gene. Deletions cut 6 bases from V and 3 bases from J, with 14 bases between. The germline gives CDR1 SEHNR, CDR2 FQNEAQ (reference sequence). The CDR3 is made up of 14 amino acids.

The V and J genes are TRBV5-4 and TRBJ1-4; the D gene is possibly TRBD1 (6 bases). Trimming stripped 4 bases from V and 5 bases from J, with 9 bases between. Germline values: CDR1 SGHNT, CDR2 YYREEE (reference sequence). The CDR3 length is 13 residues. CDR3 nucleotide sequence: TGTGCCAGCAGCCCCCAGGGGAATGAAAAACTGTTTTTT. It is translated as CASSPQGNEKLFF.

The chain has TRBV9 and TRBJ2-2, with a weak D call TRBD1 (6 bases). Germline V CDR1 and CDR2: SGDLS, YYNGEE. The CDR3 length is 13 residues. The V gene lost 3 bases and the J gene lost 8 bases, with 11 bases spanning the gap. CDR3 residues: CASSAQGWGELFF. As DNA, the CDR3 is TGTGCCAGCAGCGCCCAGGGGTGGGGGGAGCTGTTTTTT. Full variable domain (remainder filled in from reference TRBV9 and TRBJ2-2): DSGVTQTPKHLITATGQRVTLRCSPRSGDLSVYWYQQSLDQGLQFLIQYYNGEERAKGNILERFSAQQFPDLHSELNLSSLELGDSALYFCASSAQGWGELFFGEGSRLTVL.